This TCR beta chain was sequenced for a study of cytomegalovirus exposure and HLA in healthy donors. With regard to this clone: Its matching antigen is unknown.

PCR involved 60 Vbeta and 13 Jbeta primers. In the original analysis: The authors later counted around 80 million unique TCR beta chains, roughly 10 million of them shared. Repertoires were generated with immunoSEQ multiplex PCR, while TCRdb's copy carries only in-frame clones and drops some. V, J and clone size are taken as reported in that table, and D and trimming were inferred from the DNA itself. The sample holds about 97,000 clones, around 77% seen once. The CDR3 is 13 residues long. Looked up from germline, CDR1 is MDHEN and CDR2 is SYDVKM. Study-wide points: Some highly shared sequence variants likely arose as a pipeline artifact. A missense variant in DCLRE1C was later tied to TCR beta V- and J-gene trimming.

The chain recombines TRBV28 with TRBJ2-5; D not resolved. The J call may be wrong; the DNA end is better matched by TRBJ2-7. The receptor comes from a male donor in good health and CMV-seropositive. The sample comprised PBMCs. DNA for the CDR3: TGTGCCAGCAGTTTAGAGACGAGGAACGAGCAGTACTTC. Protein product: CASSLETRNEQYF.